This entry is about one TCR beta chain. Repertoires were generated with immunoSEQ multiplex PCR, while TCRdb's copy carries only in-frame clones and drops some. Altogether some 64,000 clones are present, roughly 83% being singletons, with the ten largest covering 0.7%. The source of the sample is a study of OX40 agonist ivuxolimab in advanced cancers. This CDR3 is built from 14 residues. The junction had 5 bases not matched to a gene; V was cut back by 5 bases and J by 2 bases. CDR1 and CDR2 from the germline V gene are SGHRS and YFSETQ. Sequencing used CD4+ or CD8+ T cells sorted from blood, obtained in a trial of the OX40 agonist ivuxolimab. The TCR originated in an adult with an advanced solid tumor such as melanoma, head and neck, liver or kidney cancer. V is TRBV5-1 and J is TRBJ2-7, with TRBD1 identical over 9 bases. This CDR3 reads CASSGTGIPYEQYF. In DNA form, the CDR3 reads TGCGCCAGCAGTGGGACAGGGATTCCCTACGAGCAGTACTTC.